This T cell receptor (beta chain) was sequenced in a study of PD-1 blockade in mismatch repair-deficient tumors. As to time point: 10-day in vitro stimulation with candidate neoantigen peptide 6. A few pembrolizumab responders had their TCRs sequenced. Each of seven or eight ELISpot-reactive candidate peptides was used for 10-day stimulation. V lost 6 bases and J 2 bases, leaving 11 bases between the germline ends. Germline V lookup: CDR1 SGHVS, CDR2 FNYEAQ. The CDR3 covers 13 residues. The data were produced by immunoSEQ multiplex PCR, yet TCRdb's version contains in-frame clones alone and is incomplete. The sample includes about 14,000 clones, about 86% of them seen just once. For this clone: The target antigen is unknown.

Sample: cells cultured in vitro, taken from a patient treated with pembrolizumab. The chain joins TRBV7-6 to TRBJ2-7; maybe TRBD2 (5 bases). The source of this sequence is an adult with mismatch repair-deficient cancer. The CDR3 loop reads CASSTSGTYEQYF. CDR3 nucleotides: TGTGCCAGCAGTACCAGCGGAACCTACGAGCAGTACTTC.